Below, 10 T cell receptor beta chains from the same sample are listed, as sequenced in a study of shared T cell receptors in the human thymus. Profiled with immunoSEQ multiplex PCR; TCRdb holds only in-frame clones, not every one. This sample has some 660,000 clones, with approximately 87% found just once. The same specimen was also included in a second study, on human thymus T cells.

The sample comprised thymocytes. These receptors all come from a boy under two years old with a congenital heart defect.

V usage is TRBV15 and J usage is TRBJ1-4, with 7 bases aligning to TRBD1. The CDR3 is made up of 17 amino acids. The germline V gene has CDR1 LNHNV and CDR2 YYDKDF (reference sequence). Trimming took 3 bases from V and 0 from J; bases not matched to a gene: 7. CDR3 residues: CATSSSWTGTTNEKLFF. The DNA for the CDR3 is TGTGCCACCAGCAGCTCATGGACAGGAACAACTAATGAAAAACTGTTTTTT.

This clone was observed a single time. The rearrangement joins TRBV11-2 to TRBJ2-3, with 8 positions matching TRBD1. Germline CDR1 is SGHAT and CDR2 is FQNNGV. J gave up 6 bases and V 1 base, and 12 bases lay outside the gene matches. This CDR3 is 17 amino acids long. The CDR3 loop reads CASSLVPTGVHTDTQYF. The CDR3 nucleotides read TGTGCCAGCAGCTTAGTCCCGACAGGGGTACACACGGATACGCAGTATTTT.

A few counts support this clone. DNA for the CDR3: TGTGCCAGCAGAGGGTGGCAGGGGGTAACCTACGAGCAGTACTTC. Translation gives CASRGWQGVTYEQYF. The V and J genes are TRBV6-6 and TRBJ2-7, with 7 bases matching TRBD1. CDR3 length: 15 residues. Germline assignment: CDR1 MNHNY and CDR2 SVGAGI (reference sequence). Trimming removed 6 bases from V and 2 bases from J; junction bases left unmatched: 10.

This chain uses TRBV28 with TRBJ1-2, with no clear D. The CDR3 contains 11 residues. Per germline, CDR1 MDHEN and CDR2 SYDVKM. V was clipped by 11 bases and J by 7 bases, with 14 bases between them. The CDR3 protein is CALRGSPGYTF. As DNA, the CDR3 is TGTGCCCTTCGGGGTTCGCCTGGCTACACCTTC.

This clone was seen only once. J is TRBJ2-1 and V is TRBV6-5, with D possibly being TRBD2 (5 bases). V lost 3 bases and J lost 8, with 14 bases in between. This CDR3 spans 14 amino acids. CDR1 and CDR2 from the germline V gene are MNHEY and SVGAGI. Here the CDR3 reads CASSYGHHSDEQFF. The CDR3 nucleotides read TGTGCCAGCAGTTATGGCCATCATAGCGATGAGCAGTTCTTC.

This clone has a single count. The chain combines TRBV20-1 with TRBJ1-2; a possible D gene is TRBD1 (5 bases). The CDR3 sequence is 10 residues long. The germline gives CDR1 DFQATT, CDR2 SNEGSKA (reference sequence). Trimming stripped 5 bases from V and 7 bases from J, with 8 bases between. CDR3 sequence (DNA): TGCAGTGCTTCAGGGTCTGGCTACACCTTC. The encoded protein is CSASGSGYTF.

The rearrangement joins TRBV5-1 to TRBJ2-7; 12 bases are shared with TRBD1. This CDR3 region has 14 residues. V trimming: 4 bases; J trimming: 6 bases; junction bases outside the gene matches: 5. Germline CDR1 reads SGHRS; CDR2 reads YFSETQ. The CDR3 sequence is CASSPGTGGFEQYF. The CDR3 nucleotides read TGCGCCAGCAGCCCAGGGACAGGGGGCTTCGAGCAGTACTTC. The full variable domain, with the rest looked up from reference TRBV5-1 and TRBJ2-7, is KAGVTQTPRYLIKTRGQQVTLSCSPISGHRSVSWYQQTPGQGLQFLFEYFSETQRNKGNFPGRFSGRQFSNSRSEMNVSTLELGDSALYLCASSPGTGGFEQYFGPGTRLTVT.

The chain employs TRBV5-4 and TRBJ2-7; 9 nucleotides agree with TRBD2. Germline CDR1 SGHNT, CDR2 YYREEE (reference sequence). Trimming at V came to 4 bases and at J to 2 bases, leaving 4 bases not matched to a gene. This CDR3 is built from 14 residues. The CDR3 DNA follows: TGTGCCAGCAGCGAGACTAGCGGCCCCTACGAGCAGTACTTC. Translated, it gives CASSETSGPYEQYF.

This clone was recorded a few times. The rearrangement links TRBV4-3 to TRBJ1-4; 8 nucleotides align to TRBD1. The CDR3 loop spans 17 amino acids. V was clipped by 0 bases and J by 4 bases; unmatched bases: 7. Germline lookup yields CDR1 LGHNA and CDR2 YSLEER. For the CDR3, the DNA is TGCGCCAGCAGCCAAGACTTCAGGGGGCCGATTAATGAAAAACTGTTTTTT. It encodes CASSQDFRGPINEKLFF.

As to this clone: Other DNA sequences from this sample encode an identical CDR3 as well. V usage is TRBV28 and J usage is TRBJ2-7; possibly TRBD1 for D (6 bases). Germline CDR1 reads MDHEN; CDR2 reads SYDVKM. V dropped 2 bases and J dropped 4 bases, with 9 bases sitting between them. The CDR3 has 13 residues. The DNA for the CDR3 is TGTGCCAGCAGTTTAGACAGGATTTACGAGCAGTACTTC. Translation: CASSLDRIYEQYF.